This TCR beta chain was captured by sequencing in a study of blood T cell repertoires in COVID-19. Using immunoSEQ multiplex PCR, the repertoire was profiled, and TCRdb retains in-frame clones only, with some absent. The data hold about 230,000 clones, with around 86% observed a single time. CDR1 and CDR2 from the germline V gene are MDHEN and SYDVKM. V was cut by 3 bases and J by 7 bases, with 13 bases left in between. CDR3 length equals 14 residues. The age range of participants was roughly 18 to 90 years, with residence in about two dozen US areas. The J gene is TRBJ1-5, the V gene TRBV28; TRBD1 might be the D (5 bases). This receptor was taken from a man aged 18-30 years who had recovered from COVID-19. Sequencing used PBMCs or T cells enriched from blood (not recorded which). The DNA of the CDR3 is TGTGCCAGCAGTTTGGGGGGATGGCGACAGCCCCAGCATTTT. This gives the protein CASSLGGWRQPQHF.